This TCR beta chain appears in the sequencing data of a study of regulatory T cells in long-lasting Graves disease. This clonotype was counted many times. The time point here: newly diagnosed GD, antithyroid drugs for less than 3 months. Extracted PBMC RNA gave rise to the TCR library. The CDR3 extends over 15 amino acids. The ends lost 5 bases at V and 5 bases at J; junction bases unmatched: 12. Germline CDR1 reads SGHNT; CDR2 reads YENEEA. Arm-PCR of CDR3 regions and iRepertoire HTBI primers were the basis on which TCR beta libraries were built. One entry per CDR3 protein, called by TCRdb with MiXCR from the multiplex PCR reads. The table has about 430,000 distinct CDR3 sequences, 15% seen once. The sample was also linked to a second study, of T cells in Graves' hyperthyroidism and ophthalmopathy.

The chain carries TRBV11-3 and TRBJ2-7; 7 bases agree with TRBD1. The sequence derives from a woman in her 40s with Graves disease. The source material was peripheral blood mononuclear cells (PBMCs), sampled at new diagnosis, from a patient treated with antithyroid drugs. The CDR3 bases are TGTGCCAGCAGCGCGAGCAAACAGGGGCGCAACGAGCAGTACTTC. It specifies CASSASKQGRNEQYF.